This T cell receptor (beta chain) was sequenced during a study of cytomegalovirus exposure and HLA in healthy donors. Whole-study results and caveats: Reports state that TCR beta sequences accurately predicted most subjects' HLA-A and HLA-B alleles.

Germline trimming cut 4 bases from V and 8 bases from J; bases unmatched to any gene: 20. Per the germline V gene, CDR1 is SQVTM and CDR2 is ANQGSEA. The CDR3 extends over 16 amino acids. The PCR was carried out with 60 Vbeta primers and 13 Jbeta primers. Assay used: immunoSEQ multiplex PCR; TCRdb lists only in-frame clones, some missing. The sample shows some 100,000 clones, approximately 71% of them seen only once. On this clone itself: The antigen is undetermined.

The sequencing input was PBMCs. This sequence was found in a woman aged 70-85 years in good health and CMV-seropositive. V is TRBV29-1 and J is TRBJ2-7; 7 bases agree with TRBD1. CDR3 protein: CSVAADQTGSNTKQYF. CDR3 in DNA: TGCAGCGTTGCCGCTGACCAGACAGGGTCGAATACAAAGCAGTACTTC.